These 20 T cell receptor beta chains were sequenced from one sample in a study of CD8 T cells in ankylosing spondylitis. TCRdb recomputed calls from the 5' RACE reads with MiXCR, one row per CDR3 protein. The table shows some 130,000 distinct CDR3 sequences, with 7.3% occurring only once. Sequencing was done on a sample of blood, either unsorted or a sorted T cell fraction (not recorded which). The receptors originated from a female donor with ankylosing spondylitis or in good health (not recorded which).

This clonotype has a count of ten or more. This rearrangement joins TRBV6-1 to TRBJ2-2, with D unclear. Trimming took 6 bases from V and 4 from J, leaving 9 bases between them. Germline V gene sequence: CDR1 MNHNS, CDR2 SASEGT. The length of the CDR3 is 13 residues. Here the CDR3 DNA reads TGTGCCAGCAGCCTACCCCCCACCGGGGAGCTGTTTTTT. The encoded protein is CASSLPPTGELFF.

This clonotype was observed many times. The chain has TRBV24-1 and TRBJ2-1; D may be TRBD1 (6 bases). Germline CDR1 KGHDR, CDR2 SFDVKD. CDR3 length equals 14 residues. The V end was cut by 4 bases, the J end by 9 bases, with 15 bases between. The CDR3 loop is CATSDPRDTLEQFF. In DNA form, the CDR3 reads TGTGCCACCAGTGACCCCCGGGACACTCTTGAGCAGTTCTTC.

This clonotype was observed at least ten times. The V gene is TRBV12-5, the J gene TRBJ2-5; D is perhaps TRBD2 (6 bases). The germline gives CDR1 LGHNT, CDR2 FRNRAP. The CDR3 contains 11 residues. V lost 5 bases to trimming and J lost 8 bases, with 9 bases between them. The CDR3 region is CASGAGSTQYF. CDR3 in DNA: TGTGCTAGTGGTGCGGGGTCCACCCAGTACTTC. Full variable domain (rest looked up from reference TRBV12-5 and TRBJ2-5): DARVTQTPRHKVTEMGQEVTMRCQPILGHNTVFWYRQTMMQGLELLAYFRNRAPLDDSGMPKDRFSAEMPDATLATLKIQPSEPRDSAVYFCASGAGSTQYFGPGTRLLVL.

This clonotype was recorded at least ten times. V and J are TRBV5-5 and TRBJ1-6; no clear D. In germline, CDR1 is SGHKS, CDR2 YYEKEE (reference sequence). Trimming cost V 9 bases and J 3 bases, with 13 bases left between them. This CDR3 comprises 14 residues. The CDR3 region is CATQVDIYNSPLHF. CDR3 coding DNA: TGTGCCACCCAAGTGGATATCTATAATTCACCCCTCCACTTT.

This clonotype occurred many times. V gene TRBV5-1 combines with J gene TRBJ2-7; D is ambiguous. V was pared by 0 bases and J by 1 base, with 8 bases between. The germline gives CDR1 SGHRS, CDR2 YFSETQ. This CDR3 is 14 amino acids long. CDR3 bases: TGCGCCAGCAGCTTGGCCGCTGAATCCTACGAGCAGTACTTC. This translates into CASSLAAESYEQYF.

V gene TRBV4-3 combines with J gene TRBJ2-7; 8 bases are a match to TRBD2. This CDR3 spans 15 amino acids. Germline CDR1 is LGHNA and CDR2 is YSLEER. Trimming removed 1 base from V and 0 bases from J; junction bases left unmatched: 2. CDR3 region: CASSQVAGSSYEQYF. The CDR3 bases are TGCGCCAGCAGCCAAGTAGCGGGGTCCTCCTACGAGCAGTACTTC.

This clonotype appeared many times. This chain uses TRBV7-2 with TRBJ2-5, with no clear D. This CDR3 has 14 amino acids. Germline loops: CDR1 SGHTA, CDR2 FQGNSA. V lost 5 bases, J lost 5 bases, and 15 bases lay in between. CDR3: CASSRGSLGETQYF. The CDR3, as DNA: TGTGCCAGCAGCCGAGGATCTTTGGGGGAGACCCAGTACTTC.

This clonotype was observed a few times. The V and J genes are TRBV7-2 and TRBJ2-2; D remains unclear. Deletions cut 8 bases from V and 3 bases from J, with 13 bases between. There are 14 residues in the CDR3. Germline V gives CDR1 SGHTA, CDR2 FQGNSA. The CDR3 reads CASHPARDTGELFF. CDR3 bases: TGTGCCAGCCACCCGGCTCGGGACACCGGGGAGCTGTTTTTT.

This clonotype was observed at least ten times. This rearrangement joins TRBV15 to TRBJ1-5; D gene ambiguous. Germline V gene data show CDR1 as LNHNV and CDR2 as YYDKDF (reference sequence). V was clipped by 0 bases and J by 11 bases, with 8 bases between them. The CDR3 consists of 12 residues. In DNA form, the CDR3 reads TGTGCCACCAGCAGAGATAAGGTTGCCCAGCATTTT. Translating it yields CATSRDKVAQHF.

This clonotype has at least ten counts. This chain links TRBV5-4 with TRBJ1-2; the match to TRBD1 covers 7 bases. The CDR3 runs 13 residues. Germline CDR1 reads SGHNT; CDR2 reads YYREEE (reference sequence). The V gene end was trimmed by 2 bases and the J gene end by 4 bases; junction bases not matched to a gene: 2. CDR3 region: CASSLQGTYGYTF. CDR3 coding DNA: TGTGCCAGCAGCTTACAGGGGACCTATGGCTACACCTTC.

A note on this clonotype: No conserved phenylalanine or tryptophan is present at the end of the CDR3, so a read error is the likely explanation. The chain joins TRBV18 to TRBJ2-1; D perhaps matches TRBD1 (6 bases). This CDR3 spans 13 amino acids. V lost 2 bases, J lost 9 bases, and 11 bases lay in between. Germline CDR1 KGHSH, CDR2 LQKENI. CDR3 residues: CASSPTGITEQFL. The CDR3 nucleotides read TGTGCCAGCTCACCAACAGGGATCACTGAGCAGTTCCTC.

There are many counts of this clonotype. Here the CDR3 reads CASSSTGTGDEKLFF. In nucleotides, the CDR3 is TGTGCCAGCAGTTCCACCGGGACAGGGGATGAAAAACTGTTTTTT. The chain recombines TRBV12-3 or TRBV12-4 with TRBJ1-4; TRBD1 matches 10 bases. CDR3 length: 15 amino acids. The ends lost 4 bases at V and 6 bases at J; junction bases unmatched: 5.

This clonotype was detected ten times or more. The gene calls are TRBV20-1 and TRBJ1-2, with D perhaps matching TRBD1 (5 bases). Germline CDR1 is DFQATT and CDR2 is SNEGSKA (reference sequence). CDR3 length: 14 amino acids. Trimming took 6 bases from V and 2 from J, leaving 16 bases between them. The CDR3 coding sequence is TGCAGTGCACTCCTACAGGCCAAAAACTATGGCTACACCTTC. Translation: CSALLQAKNYGYTF.

Ten or more counts support this clonotype. The chain links TRBV20-1 to TRBJ2-1; 9 bases fit TRBD2. The CDR3 has 15 amino acids. V lost 2 bases and J lost 4; bases outside the gene matches: 6. Germline CDR1 DFQATT, CDR2 SNEGSKA (reference sequence). CDR3 amino acids: CSARPAGGPYNEQFF. The CDR3 DNA follows: TGCAGTGCTAGACCAGCGGGGGGACCTTACAATGAGCAGTTCTTC.

The chain recombines TRBV19 with TRBJ1-5; 7 bases fit TRBD1. V lost 7 bases to trimming and J lost 0 bases; unmatched junction nucleotides: 6. Germline V gives CDR1 LNHDA, CDR2 SQIVND (reference sequence). CDR3 length: 15 amino acids. The CDR3 bases are TGTGCCAGTAAGCCCGGGACAGATAGCAATCAGCCCCAGCATTTT. Amino acid sequence: CASKPGTDSNQPQHF.

This clonotype was counted many times. The genes are TRBV4-3 and TRBJ1-2, with 8 bases identical to TRBD1. This CDR3 is 17 amino acids long. Germline CDR1 reads LGHNA; CDR2 reads YSLEER. Losses at the gene ends were 3 bases for V and 6 bases for J; bases not matched to a gene: 15. The CDR3 loop reads CASSHVPGQALFNGYTF. CDR3 in DNA: TGCGCCAGCAGCCATGTCCCGGGACAGGCTTTATTTAATGGCTACACCTTC.

In its sample, this clonotype was seen many times. V gene TRBV5-1 combines with J gene TRBJ2-3; no clear D gene. CDR3 length: 14 residues. V dropped 4 bases and J dropped 1 base, with 10 bases sitting between them. Germline loops: CDR1 SGHRS, CDR2 YFSETQ. The CDR3 protein is CASSIGPGTDTQYF. The CDR3 DNA reads TGCGCCAGCAGCATAGGGCCCGGCACAGATACGCAGTATTTT.

This clonotype occurred many times. The rearrangement joins TRBV12-3 or TRBV12-4 to TRBJ1-3; D gene uncertain. The V end was cut by 8 bases, the J end by 0 bases, with 11 bases between. The length of the CDR3 is 14 residues. CDR3 residues: CASASGISGNTIYF. CDR3 sequence (DNA): TGTGCCAGCGCGTCAGGAATCTCTGGAAACACCATATATTTT.

Ten or more counts support this clonotype. The chain is built from TRBV11-2 and TRBJ2-1; the match to TRBD2 covers 8 bases. V lost 5 bases and J lost 2; bases outside the gene matches: 8. Germline loops: CDR1 SGHAT, CDR2 FQNNGV. CDR3 length equals 16 residues. The CDR3 is CASSPPSGGAYNEQFF. In nucleotides, the CDR3 is TGTGCCAGCAGCCCCCCAAGCGGGGGTGCCTACAATGAGCAGTTCTTC.

The sample holds many counts of this clonotype. The rearrangement joins TRBV5-1 to TRBJ1-2; no firm D call. Germline loops: CDR1 SGHRS, CDR2 YFSETQ. CDR3 length equals 14 residues. V gave up 0 bases and J gave up 7 bases, with 13 bases separating them. The CDR3 reads CASSLDSGLTGYTF. CDR3 nucleotides: TGCGCCAGCAGCTTGGACAGCGGTTTGACTGGCTACACCTTC.